This is a list of T cell receptor beta chains from one sample in a study of T-cell reconstitution after alpha-beta-depleted transplantation in children. Each CDR3 protein is one row after TCRdb ran MiXCR on the PCR reads. The table has approximately 110,000 distinct CDR3 sequences, under 30% seen once; the top ten hold 10%. Sample: PBMCs, mostly from graft donor cells, taken 180 days after TCRalphabeta/CD19-depleted stem cell transplant. These receptors originate from a male patient between 2 and 15 years old who had a stem cell transplant for chronic granulomatous disease, so the T cells may come from the graft donor. Both conserved end residues are part of each CDR3. D genes are given only for firm matches. Where a row states a size, it is once, few, many or the class of an expanded clone; other rows omit it.

V: TRBV7-8
D: -
size: -
J: TRBJ2-7
CDR3: CASSWGRAYEQYF
DNA: TGTGCCAGCAGCTGGGGCAGGGCCTACGAGCAGTACTTC

V: TRBV12-3/TRBV12-4
D: -
size: -
J: TRBJ2-3
CDR3: CASSLRVKSTDTQYF
DNA: TGTGCCAGCAGTTTGAGGGTGAAGAGCACAGATACGCAGTATTTT

V: TRBV10-3
D: -
size: many
J: TRBJ2-3
CDR3: CAISADPQADTQYF
DNA: TGTGCCATCAGCGCAGACCCTCAGGCAGATACGCAGTATTTT

V: TRBV29-1
D: -
size: many
J: TRBJ1-4
CDR3: CSVVWNEKLFF
DNA: TGCAGCGTTGTGTGGAATGAAAAACTGTTTTTT

V: TRBV7-2
D: -
size: few
J: TRBJ2-1
CDR3: CASSVDRAAGEQFF
DNA: TGTGCCAGCAGCGTAGACAGGGCAGCGGGTGAGCAGTTCTTC

V: TRBV12-3/TRBV12-4
D: TRBD2
size: few
J: TRBJ2-1
CDR3: CASSLRGLAEQFF
DNA: TGTGCCAGCAGTTTACGTGGACTAGCGGAGCAGTTCTTC

V: TRBV6-1
D: TRBD2
size: once
J: TRBJ2-1
CDR3: CASRGTTSDYNEQFF
DNA: TGTGCCAGCAGGGGAACGACTAGCGACTACAATGAGCAGTTCTTC

V: TRBV29-1
D: TRBD2
size: many
J: TRBJ2-7
CDR3: CSVSSGAYEQYF
DNA: TGCAGCGTCTCTAGCGGTGCCTACGAGCAGTACTTC

V: TRBV10-3
D: TRBD2
size: -
J: TRBJ2-3
CDR3: CAIGGASGNTDTQYF
DNA: TGTGCCATCGGGGGGGCTAGCGGGAACACAGATACGCAGTATTTT

V: TRBV5-1
D: TRBD2
size: few
J: TRBJ2-1
CDR3: CASSAHAGVISYNEQFF
DNA: TGCGCCAGCAGCGCCCACGCGGGAGTTATCTCCTACAATGAGCAGTTCTTC

V: TRBV20-1
D: TRBD1
size: -
J: TRBJ2-7
CDR3: CSARTGDLSYEQYF
DNA: TGCAGTGCCCGTACAGGGGACCTCTCCTACGAGCAGTACTTC

V: TRBV14
D: TRBD2
size: -
J: TRBJ2-1
CDR3: CASSQRLAGGPIFYNEQFF
DNA: TGTGCCAGCAGCCAAAGACTAGCGGGAGGGCCGATCTTTTACAATGAGCAGTTCTTC

V: TRBV20-1
D: -
size: many
J: TRBJ2-3
CDR3: CSANQGLYRTDTQYF
DNA: TGCAGTGCAAATCAGGGACTCTACCGAACAGATACGCAGTATTTT